Sequencing of this TCR beta chain was carried out in a study of Graves' ophthalmopathy and Graves' hyperthyroidism. The study, taken as a whole, reports: Blood also harbored most expanded thyroid clonotypes above 0.001 frequency.

The sample holds many counts of this clonotype. Its antigen remains unidentified. RNA transcripts yielded amplified TCR beta CDR3 regions. Second-round multiplex PCR followed a first-round RT-PCR using HTBI primers. TCRdb itself ran the multiplex PCR reads through MiXCR, one entry per CDR3 protein. This sample yields some 520,000 distinct CDR3 sequences, of which 13% to 15% are seen a single time; 9.8% belongs to the top ten. The source material was blood. The source of this sequence is a woman in her twenties or thirties with Graves' ophthalmopathy.

Written as DNA, the CDR3 is TGTGCCAGCAACCTTTCTTGGGACAGGGGGGTGTATAAGGACACTGAAGCTTTCTTT. Protein: CASNLSWDRGVYKDTEAFF. V usage is TRBV28 and J usage is TRBJ1-1; 11 nucleotides line up with TRBD1. The CDR3 covers 19 residues. In germline, CDR1 is MDHEN, CDR2 SYDVKM. V shed 7 bases, J shed 3 bases, and the junction held 19 bases outside the gene matches.